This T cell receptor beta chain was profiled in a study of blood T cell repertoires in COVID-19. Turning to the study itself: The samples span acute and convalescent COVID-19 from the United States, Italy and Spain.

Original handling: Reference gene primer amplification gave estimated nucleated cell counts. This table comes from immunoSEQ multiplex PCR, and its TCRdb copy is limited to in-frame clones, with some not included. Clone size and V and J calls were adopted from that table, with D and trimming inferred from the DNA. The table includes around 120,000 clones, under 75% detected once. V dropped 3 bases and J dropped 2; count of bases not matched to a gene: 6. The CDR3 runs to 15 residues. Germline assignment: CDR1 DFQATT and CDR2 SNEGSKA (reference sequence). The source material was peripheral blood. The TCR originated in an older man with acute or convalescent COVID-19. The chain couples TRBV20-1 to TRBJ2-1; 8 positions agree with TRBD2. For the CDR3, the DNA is TGCAGTGCTAGTCGAGGTAGCGGGACCTACAATGAGCAGTTCTTC. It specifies CSASRGSGTYNEQFF.